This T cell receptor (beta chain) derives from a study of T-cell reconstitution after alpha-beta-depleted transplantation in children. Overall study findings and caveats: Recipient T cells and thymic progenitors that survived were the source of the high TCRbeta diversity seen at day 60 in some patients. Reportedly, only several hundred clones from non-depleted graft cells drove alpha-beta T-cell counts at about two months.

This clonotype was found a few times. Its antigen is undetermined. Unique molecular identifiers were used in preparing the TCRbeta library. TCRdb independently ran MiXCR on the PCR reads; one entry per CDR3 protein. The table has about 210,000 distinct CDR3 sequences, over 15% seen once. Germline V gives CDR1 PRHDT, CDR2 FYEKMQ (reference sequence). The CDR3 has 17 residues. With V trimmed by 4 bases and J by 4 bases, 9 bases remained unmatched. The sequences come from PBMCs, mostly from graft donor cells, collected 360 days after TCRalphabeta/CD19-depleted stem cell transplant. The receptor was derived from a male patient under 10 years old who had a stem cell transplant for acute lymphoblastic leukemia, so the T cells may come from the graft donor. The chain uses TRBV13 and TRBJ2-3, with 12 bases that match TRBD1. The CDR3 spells CASSSKTGTGGPDTQYF. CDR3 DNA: TGTGCCAGCAGCTCTAAAACCGGGACAGGGGGCCCAGATACGCAGTATTTT.